Each of the 20 T cell receptor beta chains below was sequenced from the same sample in a study of T cells in Graves' hyperthyroidism and ophthalmopathy. There were TCR beta CDR3 regions amplified from RNA transcripts. First-round RT-PCR of the TCR CDR3 relied on the HTBI primer set. TCRdb ran MiXCR on the multiplex PCR reads and lists one entry per CDR3 protein. The sample has fewer than 550,000 distinct CDR3 sequences, roughly 14% seen once. Sequencing was performed on blood. The receptor source for this set is a woman aged 18-35 years with Graves' hyperthyroidism.

This clonotype was observed a few times. The chain recombines TRBV28 with TRBJ1-5; TRBD1 is a possible D gene (5 bases). The germline gives CDR1 MDHEN, CDR2 SYDVKM. This CDR3 has 12 amino acids. Trimming pared 3 bases from V and 12 bases from J, leaving 12 bases between. The CDR3 DNA reads TGTGCCAGCAGTTTGGAGGTTCAGGGCCAGCATTTT. Amino acids: CASSLEVQGQHF.

This clonotype was recorded a few times. The chain recombines TRBV3-1 with TRBJ2-7; 8 bases are a match to TRBD1. Germline CDR1 is LGHDT and CDR2 is YNNKEL (reference sequence). The CDR3 covers 21 residues. The junction had 23 bases not matched to a gene; V was cut back by 2 bases and J by 2 bases. The CDR3 DNA follows: TGTGCCAGCAGCCAAAGAGGTTGGGGTGGGGACAGGTTATTTTCCCCCTACGAGCAGTACTTC. It codes for CASSQRGWGGDRLFSPYEQYF.

This clonotype was detected ten times or more. The rearrangement uses TRBV6-1 and TRBJ1-5; 7 nucleotides line up with TRBD1. CDR1 MNHNS and CDR2 SASEGT come from the germline V gene. CDR3 length: 15 amino acids. With 5 bases clipped from V and 4 bases from J, the junction kept 8 bases outside the gene matches. CDR3 DNA sequence: TGTGCCAGCAGTCTGGGGCCAGGGGGAAATCAGCCCCAGCATTTT. It translates to CASSLGPGGNQPQHF.

Many counts were recorded for this clonotype. V gene TRBV18 combines with J gene TRBJ1-4, with TRBD1 matching 7 bases. CDR1 is KGHSH and CDR2 is LQKENI in the germline V gene. The CDR3 covers 15 residues. V dropped 0 bases and J dropped 6; count of bases not matched to a gene: 4. Written as DNA, the CDR3 is TGTGCCAGCTCACCACCCGACAGGGAGGATGAAAAACTGTTTTTT. It is translated as CASSPPDREDEKLFF. The whole variable domain, filled in from reference TRBV18 and TRBJ1-4, reads NAGVMQNPRHLVRRRGQEARLRCSPMKGHSHVYWYRQLPEEGLKFMVYLQKENIIDESGMPKERFSAEFPKEGPSILRIQQVVRGDSAAYFCASSPPDREDEKLFFGSGTQLSVL.

The J gene is TRBJ1-3, the V gene TRBV12-3 or TRBV12-4, with a tentative D call TRBD1 (5 bases). Between the trimmed V and J ends, which lost 6 bases and 7 bases, there was a span of 13 bases. CDR3 length: 13 residues. The CDR3 nucleotides are TGTGCCAGCAGCGGGGACGGGGCGAACACCATATATTTT. The encoded protein is CASSGDGANTIYF.

This clonotype turned up a few times. The genes are TRBV4-1 and TRBJ2-7, with D perhaps assigned TRBD1 or TRBD2 (5 bases each). Germline V gives CDR1 MGHRA, CDR2 YSYEKL. V was clipped by 1 base and J by 0 bases, with 16 bases between them. There are 17 residues in the CDR3. The CDR3 sequence: CASSQVEDIEGSYEQYF. In DNA form, the CDR3 reads TGCGCCAGCAGCCAAGTTGAGGACATAGAGGGCTCCTACGAGCAGTACTTC.

This clonotype showed up just a few times. The rearrangement uses TRBV7-3 and TRBJ2-3; 8 nucleotides align to TRBD2. The ends lost 3 bases at V and 5 bases at J; junction bases unmatched: 10. The CDR3 length is 16 residues. CDR1 SGHTA and CDR2 FQGTGA come from the germline V gene. This CDR3 is CASSLYPGGGGDTQYF. As DNA, the CDR3 is TGTGCCAGCAGCTTGTACCCCGGGGGGGGCGGAGATACGCAGTATTTT. Complete variable domain (other parts from reference TRBV7-3 and TRBJ2-3): GAGVSQTPSNKVTEKGKYVELRCDPISGHTALYWYRQSLGQGPEFLIYFQGTGAADDSGLPNDRFFAVRPEGSVSTLKIQRTERGDSAVYLCASSLYPGGGGDTQYFGPGTRLTVL.

This clonotype was picked up many times. V and J are TRBV3-1 and TRBJ2-1; tentatively, D is TRBD1 (6 bases). Per germline, CDR1 LGHDT and CDR2 YNNKEL (reference sequence). V was shortened by 0 bases and J by 4 bases, with 16 bases between the two germline ends. The CDR3 totals 17 residues. The CDR3 region has the DNA TGTGCCAGCAGCCAAGATCGTTGGCAGGGGTTTTACAATGAGCAGTTCTTC. Protein product: CASSQDRWQGFYNEQFF.

The chain carries TRBV20-1 and TRBJ2-7, with D possibly being TRBD2 (5 bases). Germline V gene lookup returns CDR1 DFQATT and CDR2 SNEGSKA (reference sequence). The V and J ends lost 3 bases and 1 base respectively, with 19 bases between them. The CDR3 has 16 residues. The DNA of the CDR3 is TGCAGTGCTAGGGAACTAGACAAATCCACTTCCTACGAGCAGTACTTC. Its translation is CSARELDKSTSYEQYF.

This clonotype was seen repeatedly, ten times or more. The DNA for the CDR3 is TGTGCCAGCTCATCGGGTTGGATTTCTAATGAAAAACTGTTTTTT. Translation: CASSSGWISNEKLFF. The chain recombines TRBV18 with TRBJ1-4; D unresolved. Germline values: CDR1 KGHSH, CDR2 LQKENI. The V and J ends lost 5 bases and 3 bases respectively, with 13 bases between them. The CDR3 loop spans 15 amino acids.

The chain is built from TRBV5-1 and TRBJ2-5; possibly TRBD1 for D (6 bases). V was cut by 0 bases and J by 5 bases, with 14 bases left in between. Per the germline V gene, CDR1 is SGHRS and CDR2 is YFSETQ. The CDR3 is 15 amino acids. Here the CDR3 reads CASSLDVGGRETQYF. In DNA, the CDR3 is TGCGCCAGCAGCTTGGACGTTGGGGGCCGGGAGACCCAGTACTTC.

The rearrangement joins TRBV7-2 to TRBJ2-3; maybe TRBD2 (7 bases). This CDR3 contains 16 residues. The germline V and J ends were trimmed by 2 bases and 3 bases, with 15 bases remaining between them. CDR1 SGHTA and CDR2 FQGNSA come from the germline V gene. The CDR3 loop is CASSLRGGSGTDTQYF. The CDR3 DNA reads TGTGCCAGCAGCTTAAGGGGGGGTAGCGGAACAGATACGCAGTATTTT.

The chain employs TRBV28 and TRBJ2-7, with 8 bases fitting TRBD1. CDR1 is MDHEN and CDR2 is SYDVKM in the germline V gene. Losses at the gene ends were 3 bases for V and 0 bases for J; bases not matched to a gene: 7. This CDR3 comprises 16 residues. The CDR3 reads CASSFQDRVVSYEQYF. CDR3 nucleotides: TGTGCCAGCAGTTTCCAGGACAGGGTCGTCTCCTACGAGCAGTACTTC.

The rearrangement joins TRBV5-1 to TRBJ2-3; 9 bases agree with TRBD1. The junction had 3 bases not matched to a gene; V was cut back by 3 bases and J by 1 base. This CDR3 region has 15 residues. In germline, CDR1 is SGHRS, CDR2 YFSETQ. Written as DNA, the CDR3 is TGCGCCAGCAGCTCGGGACAGGGCGGCACAGATACGCAGTATTTT. Translating it yields CASSSGQGGTDTQYF.

This clonotype came up a few times. The V gene is TRBV4-2, the J gene TRBJ1-6, with TRBD1 matching over 8 bases. Germline V gene data show CDR1 as LGHNA and CDR2 as YNFKEQ. The length of the CDR3 is 15 residues. V lost 1 base, J lost 9 bases, and 5 bases stayed unmatched. The CDR3 DNA reads as TGTGCCAGCAGCCAAGCTACAGGGGGAAGTTCACCCCTCCACTTT. This codes for CASSQATGGSSPLHF.

This clonotype was detected a few times. The chain joins TRBV5-8 to TRBJ1-2; TRBD1 agrees at 9 bases. The V and J ends lost 0 bases and 8 bases, in that order; junction bases with no gene match: 11. This CDR3 spans 16 amino acids. Germline lookup yields CDR1 SGHTS and CDR2 YDEGEE. Here the CDR3 DNA reads TGTGCCAGCAGCTTGGCCGTCTTCAGGACAGGGGTCGGCTACACCTTC. This codes for CASSLAVFRTGVGYTF.

This clonotype was seen repeatedly, ten times or more. This chain uses TRBV7-2 with TRBJ2-5; the match to TRBD1 covers 7 bases. The junction had 6 bases not matched to a gene; V was cut back by 5 bases and J by 6 bases. Germline V lookup: CDR1 SGHTA, CDR2 FQGNSA. The CDR3 consists of 13 residues. CDR3 protein: CASSPRQGQTQYF. In DNA form, the CDR3 reads TGTGCCAGCAGCCCAAGACAGGGACAGACCCAGTACTTC.

The V call is TRBV6-2 or TRBV6-3, the J call TRBJ1-3; D call uncertain. The CDR3 runs to 12 residues. Trimming pared 6 bases from V and 4 bases from J, leaving 7 bases between. Germline CDR1 is MNHEY and CDR2 is SVGEGT. The CDR3 nucleotides are TGTGCCAGCAGCCCCCAGGGAAACACCATATATTTT. Translation gives CASSPQGNTIYF.

This clonotype showed up many times. The chain joins TRBV3-1 to TRBJ2-7; D possibly corresponds to TRBD2 (6 bases). Trimming stripped 5 bases from V and 6 bases from J, with 20 bases between. CDR1 is LGHDT and CDR2 is YNNKEL in the germline V gene (reference sequence). The CDR3 has 15 residues. CDR3 sequence (DNA): TGTGCCAGCAGCGACATAAGTGGACCTAGCGCCGAGCAGTACTTC. Its translation: CASSDISGPSAEQYF.

A few counts support this clonotype. The J gene is TRBJ2-3, the V gene TRBV27; 8 nucleotides match TRBD2. CDR1 is MNHEY, CDR2 SMNVEV, per germline (reference sequence). V lost 6 bases and J lost 1; bases outside the gene matches: 15. The CDR3 sequence is 18 residues long. CDR3 region: CASRNKAGVARRTDTQYF. DNA of the CDR3: TGTGCCAGCAGAAACAAAGCGGGGGTGGCACGACGCACAGATACGCAGTATTTT.